These T cell receptor beta chains were read from a single sample in a study of blood T cell repertoires in COVID-19. Sequenced by immunoSEQ multiplex PCR; TCRdb stores in-frame clones only, minus some. The repertoire holds 100,000 to 150,000 clones, with over 65% as singletons. Source material: peripheral blood. The receptor source for this set is a man between 70 and 80 years old with acute or convalescent COVID-19. Each CDR3 is given with its conserved first and last residue. Each record gives: clone size, J gene, V gene, D gene, CDR3 DNA, CDR3 protein. A D gene is named only where the DNA matches it firmly. The size field is filled for only some rows; it gives once, few, many or a size class.

- TRBJ1-2 TRBV5-5 - TGTGCCAGCAGCACGGACACTACTAACTATGGCTACACCTTC CASSTDTTNYGYTF
- TRBJ1-1 TRBV12-3/TRBV12-4 - TGTGCCAGCAGTTTACACACGTTGACTGAAGCTTTCTTT CASSLHTLTEAFF
- TRBJ2-5 TRBV25-1 - TGTGCCAGCAGTGTTATGGCGGGAGAGACCCAGTACTTC CASSVMAGETQYF
few TRBJ1-2 TRBV4-1 TRBD1 TGCGCCAGCAGCCAAGGGACAGGGCGTTATGGCTACACCTTC CASSQGTGRYGYTF
- TRBJ2-5 TRBV5-1 - TGCGCCAGCAGCTTACAGGGGGGGCAAGAGACCCAGTACTTC CASSLQGGQETQYF
- TRBJ2-2 TRBV2 - TGTGCCAGCAGCCCACAGGCTTCGTACACCGGGGAGCTGTTTTTT CASSPQASYTGELFF
- TRBJ1-2 TRBV12-3/TRBV12-4 - TGTGCCAGCAGTTTCGGAGACTATGGCTACACCTTC CASSFGDYGYTF
- TRBJ1-2 TRBV6-2/TRBV6-3 - TGTGCCAGCAGTCGGACAGAGTATGGCTACACCTTC CASSRTEYGYTF
- TRBJ2-1 TRBV19 TRBD1 TGTGCCAGTAGGGAGGGACAGGGTCCCCACAATGAGCAGTTCTTC CASREGQGPHNEQFF
- TRBJ2-5 TRBV7-3 - TGTGCCAGCAGCTTAAGAGCGGCGACCCAGTACTTC CASSLRAATQYF
- TRBJ1-2 TRBV4-2 - TGTGCCAGCAGCCAAGGTTCGGCAGGTTCCTATGGCTACACCTTC CASSQGSAGSYGYTF
- TRBJ2-3 TRBV4-3 - TGCGCCAGCAGCCAGGGGAGGACAGGCTTGTTATCAGATACGCAGTATTTT CASSQGRTGLLSDTQYF
- TRBJ1-3 TRBV30 - TGTGCCTGGAGTGTAAACGGTGCCTCTGGAAACACCATATATTTT CAWSVNGASGNTIYF
- TRBJ2-7 TRBV27 - TGTGCCAGCAGTTCTAGCGAGAACCACTACGAGCAGTACTTC CASSSSENHYEQYF
- TRBJ1-2 TRBV30 - TGTGCCTGGAGTGTACGGGAGGGCCCCCTCTATGGCTACACCTTC CAWSVREGPLYGYTF
- TRBJ2-5 TRBV19 - TGTGCCAGTAGTATACGGGAGACCCAGTACTTC CASSIRETQYF
- TRBJ2-1 TRBV15 TRBD2 TGTGCCACCAGCAGAGAGTCGGCGGGAGCCTCCAATGAGCAGTTCTTC CATSRESAGASNEQFF